One sample yielded the 25 T cell receptor beta chains listed below, sequenced in a study of blood T cell repertoires in COVID-19. Using immunoSEQ multiplex PCR, the repertoire was profiled, and TCRdb retains in-frame clones only, with some absent. The sample shows 190,000 or so clones, 85% to 90% of them seen only once. Source material: peripheral blood. These receptors all stem from a woman aged 18-29 years who had recovered from COVID-19.

The gene calls are TRBV6-6 and TRBJ2-7, with 9 bases identical to TRBD1. The CDR3 is made up of 16 amino acids. V lost 8 bases, J lost 5 bases, and 16 bases stayed unmatched. Germline CDR1 is MNHNY and CDR2 is SVGAGI (reference sequence). The CDR3 sequence: CASSVTPGTGSDEQYF. DNA for the CDR3: TGTGCCAGCTCAGTGACACCCGGGACAGGGTCTGACGAGCAGTACTTC.

This clone was found many times. V is TRBV27 and J is TRBJ2-2; TRBD2 matches 9 bases. This CDR3 has 15 amino acids. Germline CDR1 reads MNHEY; CDR2 reads SMNVEV (reference sequence). With 3 bases clipped from V and 2 bases from J, the junction kept 1 base outside the gene matches. CDR3 nucleotides: TGTGCCAGCAGTTTGCGGGGGGGAAACACCGGGGAGCTGTTTTTT. Its translation: CASSLRGGNTGELFF.

The rearrangement uses TRBV27 and TRBJ2-7; D is unclear. The length of the CDR3 is 16 residues. The V gene's germline CDR1 is MNHEY and CDR2 SMNVEV (reference sequence). Trimming shortened V by 0 bases and J by 0 bases, and 12 bases separated the two germline ends. The CDR3 loop reads CASSLSLNKNSYEQYF. The CDR3 DNA follows: TGTGCCAGCAGTTTATCCCTAAATAAAAACTCCTACGAGCAGTACTTC.

This clone was observed a handful of times. This chain links TRBV9 with TRBJ2-3; TRBD2 agrees at 11 bases. The length of the CDR3 is 18 residues. Germline CDR1 and CDR2: SGDLS and YYNGEE. V trimming: 6 bases; J trimming: 1 base; junction bases outside the gene matches: 13. CDR3 loop: CASTQRGSGRERTDTQYF. Here the CDR3 DNA reads TGTGCCAGCACCCAAAGGGGTAGCGGGAGGGAACGCACAGATACGCAGTATTTT.

The chain joins TRBV7-8 to TRBJ1-5, with 7 bases matching TRBD1. The germline CDR1 and CDR2 sequences are SGHVS and FQNEAQ. V was pared by 0 bases and J by 7 bases, with 9 bases of the junction left unmatched. CDR3 length: 16 residues. The CDR3 DNA is TGTGCCAGCAGCTTAGCTAGCCAGGGGGTCCGACAGCCCCAGCATTTT. Translation gives CASSLASQGVRQPQHF.

Turning to this clone: Other DNA sequences in this sample translate to the same CDR3. This chain connects TRBV19 to TRBJ2-7, with 8 bases that match TRBD1. Germline loops: CDR1 LNHDA, CDR2 SQIVND (reference sequence). V was pared by 3 bases and J by 0 bases, with 1 base of the junction left unmatched. CDR3 length: 14 residues. CDR3 nucleotide sequence: TGTGCCAGTAGTATCGGACAGGGCTCCTACGAGCAGTACTTC. Its translation is CASSIGQGSYEQYF. The full variable domain, with the rest looked up from reference TRBV19 and TRBJ2-7, is DGGITQSPKYLFRKEGQNVTLSCEQNLNHDAMYWYRQDPGQGLRLIYYSQIVNDFQKGDIAEGYSVSREKKESFPLTVTSAQKNPTAFYLCASSIGQGSYEQYFGPGTRLTVT.

The genes are TRBV11-2 and TRBJ1-1; TRBD1 matches at 8 bases. The V segment lost 5 bases and the J segment 4 bases; nucleotides outside the gene matches: 9. The CDR3 has 15 residues. The germline V gene has CDR1 SGHAT and CDR2 FQNNGV. The CDR3 coding sequence is TGTGCCAGCAGCCTTGGGGGAACAGGGGGCACTGAAGCTTTCTTT. As protein: CASSLGGTGGTEAFF.

This clone was detected only a few times. The J gene is TRBJ2-1, the V gene TRBV7-9; 11 bases line up with TRBD2. The J segment lost 10 bases and the V segment lost 5 bases, leaving 13 bases of the junction unmatched. CDR3 length: 16 amino acids. Germline V gives CDR1 SEHNR, CDR2 FQNEAQ (reference sequence). The DNA for the CDR3 is TGTGCCAGCAGCCAAACAGGGTCTAGCGGGAGGCGGGAGCAGTTCTTC. Residues: CASSQTGSSGRREQFF.

This rearrangement joins TRBV4-3 to TRBJ2-5, with 7 bases matching TRBD2. Germline assignment: CDR1 LGHNA and CDR2 YSLEER. The CDR3 totals 15 residues. The V and J ends lost 0 bases and 3 bases, in that order; junction bases with no gene match: 4. CDR3 sequence: CASSQEGGFKETQYF. The CDR3 DNA follows: TGCGCCAGCAGCCAAGAGGGGGGGTTTAAAGAGACCCAGTACTTC.

In the case of this clone: In the same sample, other DNA sequences code for this CDR3. The chain employs TRBV6-6 and TRBJ1-1; possible D gene TRBD1, 5 bases. V lost 0 bases and J lost 0, with 8 bases in between. This CDR3 has 15 amino acids. Germline V gene data show CDR1 as MNHNY and CDR2 as SVGAGI (reference sequence). CDR3 DNA: TGTGCCAGCAGTTACTCCCGGGGGATGAACACTGAAGCTTTCTTT. It is translated as CASSYSRGMNTEAFF.

The chain carries TRBV4-1 and TRBJ2-3, with D possibly matching TRBD2 (7 bases). Germline CDR1 MGHRA, CDR2 YSYEKL. V was shortened by 1 base and J by 2 bases, with 16 bases between the two germline ends. The CDR3 totals 17 residues. This CDR3 reads CASSQGGGPPYTDTQYF. The CDR3 nucleotides are TGCGCCAGCAGCCAAGGGGGGGGCCCCCCTTACACAGATACGCAGTATTTT.

The V call is TRBV4-1, the J call TRBJ1-5; a possible D gene is TRBD1 (6 bases). Trimming removed 3 bases from V and 6 bases from J, with 24 bases in between. Germline CDR1 and CDR2: MGHRA and YSYEKL. The CDR3 loop spans 18 amino acids. CDR3 in amino acids: CASSHHEVDRFMGQPQHF. CDR3 DNA: TGCGCCAGCAGCCACCACGAAGTCGACAGGTTCATGGGTCAGCCCCAGCATTTT.

The chain employs TRBV7-2 and TRBJ2-3, with TRBD2 matching 7 bases. The V gene end was trimmed by 4 bases and the J gene end by 0 bases; junction bases not matched to a gene: 4. The CDR3 spans 15 residues. Per the germline V gene, CDR1 is SGHTA and CDR2 is FQGNSA. Written as DNA, the CDR3 is TGTGCCAGCAGCTCCGGACTAGAGAGCACAGATACGCAGTATTTT. Amino acid sequence: CASSSGLESTDTQYF.

This chain links TRBV7-2 with TRBJ2-7, with 7 positions matching TRBD1. The CDR3 totals 15 residues. Losses at the gene ends were 4 bases for V and 3 bases for J; bases not matched to a gene: 9. Germline V lookup: CDR1 SGHTA, CDR2 FQGNSA. The CDR3 DNA is TGTGCCAGCAGCTACTTGACAGGGATGGGCTACGAGCAGTACTTC. Its protein is CASSYLTGMGYEQYF.

The CDR3 loop is CAIRRQGAEEQYF. CDR3 coding DNA: TGTGCCATCAGGAGGCAGGGGGCGGAGGAGCAGTACTTC. The V gene is TRBV10-3, the J gene TRBJ2-7; TRBD1 agrees at 8 bases. Germline lookup yields CDR1 ENHRY and CDR2 SYGVKD. Trimming took 6 bases from V and 7 from J; bases not matched to a gene: 8. The CDR3 sequence is 13 residues long.

The chain uses TRBV7-2 and TRBJ1-2; D gene ambiguous. Germline CDR1 and CDR2: SGHTA and FQGNSA. The CDR3 has 14 residues. Trimming shortened V by 1 base and J by 1 base, and 7 bases separated the two germline ends. The CDR3: CASSLDSNNYGYTF. CDR3 in DNA: TGTGCCAGCAGCTTAGACAGCAATAACTATGGCTACACCTTC.

The V and J genes are TRBV7-9 and TRBJ1-2, with 11 bases aligning to TRBD1. Trimming took 5 bases from V and 8 from J; bases not matched to a gene: 13. Germline V gene data show CDR1 as SEHNR and CDR2 as FQNEAQ (reference sequence). The CDR3 covers 16 residues. The CDR3 here is CASSQPWTGGMGGYTF. DNA for the CDR3: TGTGCCAGCAGCCAACCCTGGACAGGGGGCATGGGGGGCTACACCTTC.

V is TRBV4-3 and J is TRBJ1-6; D remains ambiguous. Germline V gene data show CDR1 as LGHNA and CDR2 as YSLEER. Deletions cut 0 bases from V and 8 bases from J, with 11 bases between. This CDR3 is built from 15 residues. The CDR3 spells CASSQDLRGDSPLHF. CDR3 DNA: TGCGCCAGCAGCCAAGATCTGCGGGGTGATTCACCCCTCCACTTT.

This chain joins TRBV11-2 and TRBJ2-4; TRBD1 agrees at 10 bases. Germline-derived CDR1 and CDR2 are SGHAT and FQNNGV. The CDR3 is 18 amino acids. V was pared by 1 base and J by 1 base, with 7 bases of the junction left unmatched. CDR3 coding DNA: TGTGCCAGCAGCTTAGTCTGGGACAGGGGCCGGGCCAAAAACATTCAGTACTTC. Translating gives CASSLVWDRGRAKNIQYF.

The chain recombines TRBV2 with TRBJ2-3; 7 nucleotides align to TRBD2. The V gene's germline CDR1 is SNHLY and CDR2 FYNNEI. Germline trimming cut 3 bases from V and 2 bases from J; bases unmatched to any gene: 2. This CDR3 has 14 amino acids. DNA for the CDR3: TGTGCCAGCAGTGATGGGACTAACACAGATACGCAGTATTTT. Translated: CASSDGTNTDTQYF.

V is TRBV4-3 and J is TRBJ2-7; 8 bases are shared with TRBD1. Germline V gene sequence: CDR1 LGHNA, CDR2 YSLEER. CDR3 size: 14 residues. J was trimmed by 5 bases and V by 0 bases; bases with no gene match: 3. The CDR3 here is CASSQDQGADEQYF. CDR3 in DNA: TGCGCCAGCAGCCAAGATCAGGGGGCTGACGAGCAGTACTTC.

The rearrangement uses TRBV7-2 and TRBJ2-3; the D is unclear. The germline V and J ends were trimmed by 4 bases and 3 bases, with 14 bases remaining between them. The CDR3 has 15 amino acids. The germline CDR1 and CDR2 sequences are SGHTA and FQGNSA. CDR3 residues: CASSYLGDPTDTQYF. CDR3 coding DNA: TGTGCCAGCAGCTACCTAGGAGACCCGACAGATACGCAGTATTTT.

This sequence joins TRBV19 and TRBJ1-5, with D possibly TRBD1 on 6 matching bases. This CDR3 has 16 residues. V lost 3 bases and J 3 bases, leaving 15 bases between the germline ends. CDR1 LNHDA and CDR2 SQIVND come from the germline V gene (reference sequence). The CDR3 DNA follows: TGTGCCAGTAGTATGGAGAGGGGGGGAATCAATCAGCCCCAGCATTTT. Translation: CASSMERGGINQPQHF.

This sequence joins TRBV7-9 and TRBJ1-5, with D unclear. This CDR3 is 15 amino acids long. V lost 4 bases, J lost 2 bases, and 12 bases lay in between. Per the germline V gene, CDR1 is SEHNR and CDR2 is FQNEAQ (reference sequence). CDR3 in amino acids: CASSSAGEGNQPQHF. The DNA of the CDR3 is TGTGCCAGCAGCTCAGCCGGGGAGGGCAATCAGCCCCAGCATTTT.

The chain is built from TRBV25-1 and TRBJ1-2; D gene ambiguous. V lost 3 bases and J 5 bases, leaving 7 bases between the germline ends. The CDR3 contains 12 residues. Per germline, CDR1 MGHDK and CDR2 SYGVNS. CDR3 sequence reads: CASSDRGYGYTF. The CDR3 DNA reads as TGTGCCAGCAGTGATCGGGGTTATGGCTACACCTTC.